This T cell receptor beta chain was retrieved from a study of T cell responses to AZD1222 COVID-19 vaccine. Overall study results and limits: It was only a handful of AZD1222 recipients who were seropositive at baseline.

On this clone: What it binds is unknown.

V lost 8 bases and J lost 4, with 11 bases in between. The CDR3 sequence is 11 residues long. Looked up from germline, CDR1 is GTSNPN and CDR2 is SVGIG (reference sequence). Here immunoSEQ multiplex PCR was the method, and the copy in TCRdb shows in-frame clones only, minus some. Of around 140,000 clones in the sample, approximately 90% were seen once. The chain carries TRBV30 and TRBJ1-1; no firm D call. Sequencing was performed on peripheral blood, taken 28 days after the second AZD1222 dose. The sequence came from an adult who received the AZD1222 COVID-19 vaccine. The CDR3 region has the DNA TGTGCCCGCAGCCTGGGCACTGAAGCTTTCTTT. Its translation is CARSLGTEAFF.